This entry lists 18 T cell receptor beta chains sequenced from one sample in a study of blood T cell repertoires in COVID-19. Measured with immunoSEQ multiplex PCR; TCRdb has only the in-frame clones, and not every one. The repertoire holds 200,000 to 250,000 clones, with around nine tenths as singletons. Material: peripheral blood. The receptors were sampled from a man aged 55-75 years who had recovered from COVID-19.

CDR3 DNA: TGTGCCAGCAGTATCGGGAGCTATAATTCACCCCTCCACTTT. The encoded protein is CASSIGSYNSPLHF. The chain carries TRBV2 and TRBJ1-6; D call uncertain. Germline V gene sequence: CDR1 SNHLY, CDR2 FYNNEI. The ends were cut back, 5 bases at V and 3 bases at J, with 8 bases in the middle. The CDR3 spans 14 residues.

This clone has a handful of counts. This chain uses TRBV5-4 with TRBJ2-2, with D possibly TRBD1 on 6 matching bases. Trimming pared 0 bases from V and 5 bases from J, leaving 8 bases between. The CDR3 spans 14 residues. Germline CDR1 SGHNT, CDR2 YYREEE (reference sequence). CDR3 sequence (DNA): TGTGCCAGCAGCTTGGCTGACAGGACCGGGGAGCTGTTTTTT. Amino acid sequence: CASSLADRTGELFF.

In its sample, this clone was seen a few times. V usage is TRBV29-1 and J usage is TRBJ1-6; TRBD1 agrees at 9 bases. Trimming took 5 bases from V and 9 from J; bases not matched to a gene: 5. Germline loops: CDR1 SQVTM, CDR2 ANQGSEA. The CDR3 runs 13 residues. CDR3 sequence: CSVSQGALSPLHF. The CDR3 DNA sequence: TGCAGCGTTTCACAGGGGGCTCTTTCACCCCTCCACTTT.

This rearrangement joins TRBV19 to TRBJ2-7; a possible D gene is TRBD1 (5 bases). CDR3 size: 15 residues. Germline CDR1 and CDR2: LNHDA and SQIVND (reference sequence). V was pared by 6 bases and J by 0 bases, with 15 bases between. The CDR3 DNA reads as TGTGCCAGTAGACTTAAGCAGGACAACTCCTACGAGCAGTACTTC. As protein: CASRLKQDNSYEQYF.

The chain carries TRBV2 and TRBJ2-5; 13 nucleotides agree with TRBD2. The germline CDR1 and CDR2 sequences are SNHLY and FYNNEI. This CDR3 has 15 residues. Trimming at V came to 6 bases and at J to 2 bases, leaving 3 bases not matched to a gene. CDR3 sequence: CASSRTSGGQETQYF. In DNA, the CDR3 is TGTGCCAGCAGCCGGACTAGCGGGGGTCAAGAGACCCAGTACTTC.

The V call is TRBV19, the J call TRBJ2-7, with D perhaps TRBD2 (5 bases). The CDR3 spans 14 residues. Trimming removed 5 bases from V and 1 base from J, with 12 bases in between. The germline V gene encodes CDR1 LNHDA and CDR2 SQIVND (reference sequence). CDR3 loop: CASSHPRASYEQYF. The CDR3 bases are TGTGCCAGTAGTCACCCGAGGGCTTCCTACGAGCAGTACTTC. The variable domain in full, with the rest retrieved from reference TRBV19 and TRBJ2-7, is DGGITQSPKYLFRKEGQNVTLSCEQNLNHDAMYWYRQDPGQGLRLIYYSQIVNDFQKGDIAEGYSVSREKKESFPLTVTSAQKNPTAFYLCASSHPRASYEQYFGPGTRLTVT.

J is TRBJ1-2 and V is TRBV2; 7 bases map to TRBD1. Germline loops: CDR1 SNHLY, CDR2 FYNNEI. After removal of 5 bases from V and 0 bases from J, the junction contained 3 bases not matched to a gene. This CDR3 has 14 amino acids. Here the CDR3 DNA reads TGTGCCAGCAGTCGACAGGGTTCTAACTATGGCTACACCTTC. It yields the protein CASSRQGSNYGYTF.

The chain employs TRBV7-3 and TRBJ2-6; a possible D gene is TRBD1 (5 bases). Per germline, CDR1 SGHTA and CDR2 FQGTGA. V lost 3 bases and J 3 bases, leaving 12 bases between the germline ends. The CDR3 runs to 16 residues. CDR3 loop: CASSFLSGFGANVLTF. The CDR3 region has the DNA TGTGCCAGCAGCTTTCTGTCAGGGTTTGGGGCCAACGTCCTGACTTTC.

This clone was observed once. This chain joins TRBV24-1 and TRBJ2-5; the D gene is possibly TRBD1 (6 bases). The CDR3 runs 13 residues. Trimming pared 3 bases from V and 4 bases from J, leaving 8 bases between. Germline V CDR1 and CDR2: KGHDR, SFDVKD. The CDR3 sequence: CATSDRTAETQYF. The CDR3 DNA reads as TGTGCCACCAGTGATAGGACAGCAGAGACCCAGTACTTC.

The CDR3 bases are TGTGCCACCAGCCGGACCCGGGACAGGGTTAATGAAAAACTGTTTTTT. Translating gives CATSRTRDRVNEKLFF. V and J are TRBV15 and TRBJ1-4, with TRBD1 matching over 9 bases. J lost 4 bases, V lost 5 bases, and 8 bases had no gene match. The CDR3 is 16 amino acids. Germline CDR1 reads LNHNV; CDR2 reads YYDKDF (reference sequence).

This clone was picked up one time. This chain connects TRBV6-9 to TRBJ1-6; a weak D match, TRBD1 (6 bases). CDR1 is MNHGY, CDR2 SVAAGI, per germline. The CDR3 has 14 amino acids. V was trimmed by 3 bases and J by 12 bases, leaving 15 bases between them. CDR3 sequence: CASSYHHRVGPLHF. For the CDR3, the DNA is TGTGCCAGCAGTTACCATCACAGGGTTGGACCCCTCCACTTT.

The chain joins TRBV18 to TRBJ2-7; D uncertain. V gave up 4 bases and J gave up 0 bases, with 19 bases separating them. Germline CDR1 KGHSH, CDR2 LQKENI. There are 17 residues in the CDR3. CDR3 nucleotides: TGTGCCAGCTCACTCACATTTGGCGGTCAAAGCTCCTACGAGCAGTACTTC. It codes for CASSLTFGGQSSYEQYF.

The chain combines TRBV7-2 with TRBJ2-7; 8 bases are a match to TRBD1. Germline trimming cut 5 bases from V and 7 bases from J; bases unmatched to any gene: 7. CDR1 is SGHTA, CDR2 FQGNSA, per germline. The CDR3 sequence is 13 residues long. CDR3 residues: CASSISQGDEQYF. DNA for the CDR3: TGTGCCAGCAGCATATCACAGGGGGATGAGCAGTACTTC. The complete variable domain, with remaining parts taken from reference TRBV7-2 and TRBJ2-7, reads GAGVSQSPSNKVTEKGKDVELRCDPISGHTALYWYRQSLGQGLEFLIYFQGNSAPDKSGLPSDRFSAERTGGSVSTLTIQRTQQEDSAVYLCASSISQGDEQYFGPGTRLTVT.

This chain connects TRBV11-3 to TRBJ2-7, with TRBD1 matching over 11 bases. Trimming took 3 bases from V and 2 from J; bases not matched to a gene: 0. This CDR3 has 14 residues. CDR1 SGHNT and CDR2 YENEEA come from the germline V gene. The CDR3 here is CASSLGQGAYEQYF. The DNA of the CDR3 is TGTGCCAGCAGCTTGGGACAGGGGGCCTACGAGCAGTACTTC.

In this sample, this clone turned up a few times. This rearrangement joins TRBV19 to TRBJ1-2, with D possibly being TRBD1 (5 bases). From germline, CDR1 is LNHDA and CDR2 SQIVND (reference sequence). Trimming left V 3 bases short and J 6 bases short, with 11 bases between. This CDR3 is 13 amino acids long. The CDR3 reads CASSIFGAHGYTF. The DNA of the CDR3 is TGTGCCAGTAGTATTTTTGGGGCCCATGGCTACACCTTC.

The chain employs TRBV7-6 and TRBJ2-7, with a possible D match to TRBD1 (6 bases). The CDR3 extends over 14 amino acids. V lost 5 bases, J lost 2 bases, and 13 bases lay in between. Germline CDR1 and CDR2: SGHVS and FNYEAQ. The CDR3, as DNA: TGTGCCAGCAGCCGCAGGGGTCTGGCCTACGAGCAGTACTTC. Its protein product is CASSRRGLAYEQYF.

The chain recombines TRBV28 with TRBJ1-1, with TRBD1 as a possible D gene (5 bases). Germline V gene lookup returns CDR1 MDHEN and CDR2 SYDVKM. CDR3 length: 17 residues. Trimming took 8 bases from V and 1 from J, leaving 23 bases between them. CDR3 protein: CASPGSLPSLGNTEAFF. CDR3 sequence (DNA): TGTGCCAGCCCAGGGTCTCTCCCTTCATTAGGGAACACTGAAGCTTTCTTT. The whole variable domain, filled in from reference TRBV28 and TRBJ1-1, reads DVKVTQSSRYLVKRTGEKVFLECVQDMDHENMFWYRQDPGLGLRLIYFSYDVKMKEKGDIPEGYSVSREKKERFSLILESASTNQTSMYLCASPGSLPSLGNTEAFFGQGTRLTVV.

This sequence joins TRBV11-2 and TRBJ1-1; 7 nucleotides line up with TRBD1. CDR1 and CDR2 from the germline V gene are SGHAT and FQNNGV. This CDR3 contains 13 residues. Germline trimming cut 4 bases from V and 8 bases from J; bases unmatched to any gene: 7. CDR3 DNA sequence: TGTGCCAGCAGCTCTGACAGGGACATAGAAGCTTTCTTT. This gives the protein CASSSDRDIEAFF.